This T cell receptor (beta chain) stems from a study of blood T cell repertoires in COVID-19. Whole-study context: PBMCs, B-cell-depleted T cells, or T cells were the source of the cDNA or gDNA that made up the material.

With V trimmed by 5 bases and J by 4 bases, 7 bases remained unmatched. The CDR3 totals 15 residues. Germline V gene sequence: CDR1 LGHNT, CDR2 FRNRAP. Libraries were prepared by immunoSEQ multiplex PCR; TCRdb keeps only in-frame clonotypes and omits some of them. The sample consists of approximately 84,000 clones, approximately 86% of them appearing once. The V and J genes are TRBV12-5 and TRBJ2-1; TRBD1 agrees at 8 bases. The sequence derives from a woman of 80 years or more with acute or convalescent COVID-19. Sequenced: peripheral blood. DNA of the CDR3: TGTGCTAGTGGTCTGGGACAGGTAGAATACAATGAGCAGTTCTTC. Its translation is CASGLGQVEYNEQFF.